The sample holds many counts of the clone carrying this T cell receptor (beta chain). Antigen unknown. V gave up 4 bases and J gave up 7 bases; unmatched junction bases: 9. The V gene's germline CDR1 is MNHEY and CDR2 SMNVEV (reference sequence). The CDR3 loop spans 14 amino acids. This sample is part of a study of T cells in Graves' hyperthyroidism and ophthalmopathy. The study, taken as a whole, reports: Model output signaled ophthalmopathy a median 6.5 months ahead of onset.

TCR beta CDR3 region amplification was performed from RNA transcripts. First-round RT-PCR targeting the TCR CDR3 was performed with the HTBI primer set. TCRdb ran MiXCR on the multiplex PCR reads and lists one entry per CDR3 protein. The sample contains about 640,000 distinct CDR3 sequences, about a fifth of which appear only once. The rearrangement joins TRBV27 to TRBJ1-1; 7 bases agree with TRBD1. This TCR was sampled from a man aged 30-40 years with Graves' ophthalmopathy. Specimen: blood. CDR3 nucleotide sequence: TGTGCCAGCAGTTCCCCGGGACAGACAATTGAAGCTTTCTTT. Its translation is CASSSPGQTIEAFF.